The T cell receptor beta chain under discussion was sequenced for a study of blood T cell repertoires in COVID-19. With 3 bases removed from V and 7 bases from J, the gap between germline ends came to 10 bases. Germline CDR1 is MNHEY and CDR2 is SVGAGI. The CDR3 runs 14 residues. Using immunoSEQ multiplex PCR, the repertoire was profiled, and TCRdb retains in-frame clones only, with some absent. Of approximately 300,000 clones listed, under 95% are singletons. The source material was PBMCs or T cells enriched from blood (not recorded which). The TCR comes from a man aged 55 to 70 who had recovered from COVID-19. This rearrangement joins TRBV6-5 to TRBJ1-6; weak D call: TRBD1 (6 bases). The CDR3 loop is CASSYRQVNSPLHF. DNA of the CDR3: TGTGCCAGCAGTTATAGACAGGTCAATTCACCCCTCCACTTT.